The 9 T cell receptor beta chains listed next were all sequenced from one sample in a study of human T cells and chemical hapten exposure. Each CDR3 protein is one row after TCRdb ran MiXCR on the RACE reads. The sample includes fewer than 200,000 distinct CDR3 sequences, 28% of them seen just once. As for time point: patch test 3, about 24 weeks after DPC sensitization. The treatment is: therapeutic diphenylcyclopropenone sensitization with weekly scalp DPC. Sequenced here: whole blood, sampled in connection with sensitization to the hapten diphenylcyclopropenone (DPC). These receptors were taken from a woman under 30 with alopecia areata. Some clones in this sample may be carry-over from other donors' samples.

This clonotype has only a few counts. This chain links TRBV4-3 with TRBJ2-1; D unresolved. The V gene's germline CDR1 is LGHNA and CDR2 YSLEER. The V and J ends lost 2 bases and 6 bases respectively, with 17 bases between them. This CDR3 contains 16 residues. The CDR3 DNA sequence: TGCGCCAGCAGCCAACTCCCGTCTGGGCGGAGCAATGAGCAGTTCTTC. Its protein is CASSQLPSGRSNEQFF.

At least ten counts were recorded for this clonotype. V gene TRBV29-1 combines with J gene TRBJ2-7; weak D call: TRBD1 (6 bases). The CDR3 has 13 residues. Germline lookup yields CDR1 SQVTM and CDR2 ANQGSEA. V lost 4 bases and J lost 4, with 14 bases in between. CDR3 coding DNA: TGCAGCGTTGGCACCGGGACACCATACGAGCAGTACTTC. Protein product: CSVGTGTPYEQYF.

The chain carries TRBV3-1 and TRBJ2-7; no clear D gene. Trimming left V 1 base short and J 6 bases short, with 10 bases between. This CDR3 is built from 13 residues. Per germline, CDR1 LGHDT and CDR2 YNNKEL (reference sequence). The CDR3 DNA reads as TGTGCCAGCAGCCAAGGAGAGGTGGCCGAGCAGTACTTC. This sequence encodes CASSQGEVAEQYF.

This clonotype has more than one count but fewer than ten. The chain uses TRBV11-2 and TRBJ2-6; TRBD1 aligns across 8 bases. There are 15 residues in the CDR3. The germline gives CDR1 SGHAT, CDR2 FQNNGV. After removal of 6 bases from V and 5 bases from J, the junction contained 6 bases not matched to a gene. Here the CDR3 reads CASRSSGGRANVLTF. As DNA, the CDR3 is TGTGCCAGCAGGTCGTCAGGGGGCAGGGCCAACGTCCTGACTTTC.

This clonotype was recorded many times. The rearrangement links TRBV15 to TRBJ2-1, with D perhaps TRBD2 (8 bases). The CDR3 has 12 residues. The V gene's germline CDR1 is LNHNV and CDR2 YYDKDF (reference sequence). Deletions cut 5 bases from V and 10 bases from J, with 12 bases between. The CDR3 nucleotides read TGTGCCACCAGCCGGGAGGGACAGGAGCAGTTCTTC. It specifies CATSREGQEQFF.

CDR3 loop: CASTPGQGSHEQYF. The CDR3 nucleotides are TGTGCCAGCACTCCGGGACAGGGTTCCCACGAGCAGTACTTC. The chain combines TRBV9 with TRBJ2-7; TRBD1 matches at 9 bases. CDR1 SGDLS and CDR2 YYNGEE come from the germline V gene. The CDR3 has 14 amino acids. With V trimmed by 6 bases and J by 5 bases, 9 bases remained unmatched.

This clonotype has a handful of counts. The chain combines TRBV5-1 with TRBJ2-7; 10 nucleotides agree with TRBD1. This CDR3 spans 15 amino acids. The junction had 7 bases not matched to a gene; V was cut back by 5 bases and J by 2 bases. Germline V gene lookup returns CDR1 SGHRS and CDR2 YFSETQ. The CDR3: CASRASGTGAYEQYF. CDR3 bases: TGCGCCAGCAGGGCCTCAGGGACAGGGGCCTACGAGCAGTACTTC. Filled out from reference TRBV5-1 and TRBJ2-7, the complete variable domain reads KAGVTQTPRYLIKTRGQQVTLSCSPISGHRSVSWYQQTPGQGLQFLFEYFSETQRNKGNFPGRFSGRQFSNSRSEMNVSTLELGDSALYLCASRASGTGAYEQYFGPGTRLTVT.

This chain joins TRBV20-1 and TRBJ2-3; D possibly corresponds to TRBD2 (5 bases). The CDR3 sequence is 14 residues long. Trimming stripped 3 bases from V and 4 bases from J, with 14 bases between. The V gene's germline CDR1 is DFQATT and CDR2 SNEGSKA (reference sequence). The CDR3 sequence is CSARAEGRADTQYF. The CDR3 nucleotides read TGCAGTGCTAGGGCAGAGGGCAGAGCAGATACGCAGTATTTT.

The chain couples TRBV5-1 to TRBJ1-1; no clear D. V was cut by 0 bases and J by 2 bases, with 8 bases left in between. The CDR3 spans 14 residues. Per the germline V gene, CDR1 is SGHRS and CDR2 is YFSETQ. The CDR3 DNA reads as TGCGCCAGCAGCTTGGACCCAGGAAACACTGAAGCTTTCTTT. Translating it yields CASSLDPGNTEAFF.